This T cell receptor (beta chain) was identified in a study of shared clonotypes between healthy human individuals (dated by TCRdb to 2020 to 2021). As for the study more broadly: The cohort included a few men and a couple of women between 18 and 49 years of age. For each donor, CD4 naive and CD4 memory were each run on three plates, CD8 naive on two plates, and CD8 memory on one plate. To estimate repertoire size and how much clonotypes are shared between individuals, the study performed deep sequencing of blood TCR repertoires from roughly five healthy adults. Different laboratories and diverse techniques were used to prepare libraries and sequence TCR repertoires, to increase sequencing depth and limit assay-specific biases. Per donor, leukapheresis produced somewhere between about 0.9 and 9 billion PBMCs.

Taken from cysteine to phenylalanine, the CDR3 has 13 residues. The sequence is cut down to CDR3 DNA, 39 bases in frame from base 1. The CDR1 and CDR2 encoded by the germline V gene are SGHRS and YFSETQ. V is cut by 4 bases and J by 8 bases, and the space between the germline ends is 15 bases. TCR CDR3 regions were amplified from genomic DNA by multiplex PCR using the deep immunoSEQ assay. Genomic DNA extracted from each cell subset was distributed evenly over all wells of several immunoSEQ 96-well plates, and each plate served as one replicate. Each replicate PCR for sorted subsets received around 200 ng genomic DNA, equal to 30,000 or so T cell genomes. Purified libraries were measured with a Qubit 3.0 fluorometer, size-checked on a Bioanalyzer 2100, and measured again with the KAPA Library Quantification kit. Every immunoSEQ 96-well plate was sequenced on a separate single-read 150-cycle Illumina NextSeq 550 flow cell. As for the original processing: Because only junctional sequences without quality scores were contained in the immunoSEQ output, filtering matching that applied to full-length reads could not be performed. Sequences were annotated with PyIR, a Python wrapper for IgBLAST v1.9, and V/J genes and CDR3 were assigned using IMGT germline references. Reads were removed for weak V/J assignments (E-value above 1e-6), missing CDR3, stop codons, out-of-frame junctions, or ambiguous translated residues. V3J clonotypes were defined as sequences sharing an identical inferred V gene, J gene, and CDR3 amino acid sequence. To compute the percentage overlap between repertoires, the number of shared unique clonotypes was divided by the size of the smaller repertoire. Repertoire richness was assessed with RTK rarefaction, the Chao1 estimator, and Recon v2.1 estimates of unobserved clonotypes. Generation probabilities for all TCRbeta clonotypes obtained by the gDNA method from a handful of donors were computed using OLGA. TCRdb re-hosts the immuneACCESS table, in-frame sequences only. Its copies lack some clones; in the studies checked, an unresolved V gene accounts for under half of them, and the cause for the rest is not known. The V and J calls and clone size were taken over from that table, and D and trimming were inferred from the DNA. This sample is represented by about 2.4 million clones; approximately 93% of them were singletons. Of the sample, more than 0.35% is held by the ten largest clones.

The full study reports these points: Based on pairwise subsampling, the degree of clonotype sharing among donors was expected to be affected by sequencing depth. Because the study included only a small number of donors, the genetic and exposure-history diversity represented was limited. Higher generation probabilities were observed for clonotypes shared by all four sorted-subset donors than for non-shared clonotypes. Sharing across a few donors was observed for around 5% of naive CD4, about 3.2% of naive CD8, over 2% of memory CD4, and around 0.4% of memory CD8 clonotypes. Only blood was sampled, and tissue TCR repertoires likely differ from those in blood. Naive subsets generally had larger estimated clonotype richness than memory subsets did. Even with the large sequencing depth, rarefaction of the sorted-subset datasets indicated that sequencing was incomplete.

Healthy HIV-negative adults with no recently reported acute infections or vaccinations were included as donors. Only Caucasian adults living in Nashville, Tennessee, USA were represented among the donors. CD4+ T cells were enriched through magnetic negative selection, after which naive cells were positively selected on CD45RA and the remaining negative fraction served as the memory subset. After blood collection by leukapheresis, PBMCs were isolated using Ficoll-Histopaque density gradient centrifugation and then cryopreserved in the vapor phase of liquid nitrogen. Analytical flow cytometry was used to check the purity and quantity of every magnetically sorted T cell population. Genomic DNA was isolated from each sorted fraction and quantified by UV absorbance on a Nanodrop 2000c. As regards this clone: Which antigen it targets is not known. No base quality values were provided; no much bigger clone lies one nucleotide off.

The receptor's source is a young man in good health. Some clones in this sample may be carry-over from other donors' samples. This chain joins TRBV5-1 to TRBJ1-2, with the identity of the D gene unclear. Sequences were obtained from naive CD4+ T cells from PBMCs. Per the publication, the cell subset or site label means: CD45RA+ positively selected. The CDR3 region has the sequence CASSPIVEGGYTF. The bases read TGCGCCAGCAGCCCCATCGTTGAGGGCGGCTACACCTTC.